This TCR beta chain emerged from a study of T-cell memory formation after mild COVID-19. Study information: Among the donors, TCR clusters were largely specific to each donor. Study-level results: CD4+ contracting clones were found mainly in CM and EM, and CD8+ ones in EMRA. Clones that shrank (day 15 to 85) were balanced CD4/CD8, whereas later expanders leaned CD4+.

Constant-segment primers were used for 5'RACE, and the resulting TCR alpha and TCR beta cDNA libraries carried sample barcodes and UMIs. TCRdb independently ran MiXCR on the 5' RACE reads; one entry per CDR3 protein. This sample has about half a million distinct CDR3 sequences, with roughly 20% found just once. V lost 6 bases, J lost 8 bases, and 19 bases lay in between. CDR3 length: 15 residues. This clonotype has more than one count but fewer than ten. Its antigen remains unidentified. The receptor was isolated from an adult woman who had mild COVID-19 (a few samples of this study predate the infection). Cell type and time point are not known. This sequence joins TRBV12-3 or TRBV12-4 and TRBJ1-4; TRBD1 might be the D (5 bases). Sequenced: PBMCs or a T cell subset sorted from them (not recorded which). The CDR3 is CASRPPGTRYEKLFF. As DNA, the CDR3 is TGTGCCAGCAGACCTCCCGGGACTCGGTACGAAAAACTGTTTTTT.